This T cell receptor (beta chain) appears in the sequencing data of a study of blood T cell repertoires in COVID-19. Overall study: Collection of acute and convalescent COVID-19 samples took place in the United States, Italy and Spain. T cells, B-cell-depleted T cells, or PBMCs provided the cDNA or gDNA that served as material.

Profiled with immunoSEQ multiplex PCR; TCRdb holds only in-frame clones, not every one. The sample yields 40,000 to 50,000 clones, more than 70% seen once. The sample taken for sequencing was peripheral blood. This receptor was taken from a human donor in a cohort sampled during active COVID-19.

In DNA form, the CDR3 reads TGCGCCAGCAGTGCGACAGGGCAAGAGACCCAGTACTTC. Its translation: CASSATGQETQYF. V is TRBV10-1 and J is TRBJ2-5, with 7 bases aligning to TRBD1. J was trimmed by 2 bases and V by 4 bases; bases with no gene match: 1. The CDR3 is made up of 13 amino acids. Germline loops: CDR1 WNHNN, CDR2 SYGVQD (reference sequence).